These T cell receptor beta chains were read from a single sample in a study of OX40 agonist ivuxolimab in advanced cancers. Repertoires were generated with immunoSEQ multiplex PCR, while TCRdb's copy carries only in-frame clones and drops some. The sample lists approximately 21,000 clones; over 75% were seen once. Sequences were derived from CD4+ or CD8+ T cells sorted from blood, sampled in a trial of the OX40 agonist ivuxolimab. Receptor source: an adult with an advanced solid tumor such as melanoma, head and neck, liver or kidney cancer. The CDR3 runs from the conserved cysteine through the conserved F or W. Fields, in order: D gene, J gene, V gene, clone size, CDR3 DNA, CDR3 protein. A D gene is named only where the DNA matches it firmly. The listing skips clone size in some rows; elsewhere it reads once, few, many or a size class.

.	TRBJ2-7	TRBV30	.	TGTGCCTGGAGTCTACAGGGAACAATAAGGATGAGCGGCTACGAGCAGTACTTC	CAWSLQGTIRMSGYEQYF
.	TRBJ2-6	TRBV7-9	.	TGTGCCAGCAGCCCTCCCGGGACCCCCGGGAGCTCTGGGGCCAACGTCCTGACTTTC	CASSPPGTPGSSGANVLTF
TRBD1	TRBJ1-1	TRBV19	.	TGTGCCAGTAGTCGTACAGGGGGCAACACTGAAGCTTTCTTT	CASSRTGGNTEAFF
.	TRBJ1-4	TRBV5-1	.	TGCGCCAGCAGCCAAAATGAAAAACTGTTTTTT	CASSQNEKLFF
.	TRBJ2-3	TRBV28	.	TGTGCCAGCAGCCCACGGGGGTCCCTTAGCACAGATACGCAGTATTTT	CASSPRGSLSTDTQYF
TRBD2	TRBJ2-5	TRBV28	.	TGTGCCAGCAGTCCTGGGGGACTAGCGGGAGCGGGGGAGACCCAGTACTTC	CASSPGGLAGAGETQYF
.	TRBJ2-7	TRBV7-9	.	TGTGCCAGCAGCTTAAGGATAGGAGGAGGGGCCTCCTACGAGCAGTACTTC	CASSLRIGGGASYEQYF
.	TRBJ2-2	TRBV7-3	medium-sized	TGTGCCAGCAGCCCGATGACTAGTACCGGGGAGCTGTTTTTT	CASSPMTSTGELFF
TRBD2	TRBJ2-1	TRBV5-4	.	TGTGCTAGCAGCGACCCTAGCGGGAGCGGGGAGCAGTTCTTC	CASSDPSGSGEQFF
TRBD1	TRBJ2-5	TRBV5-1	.	TGCGCCAGCAGCGGACAGGGGCTTCTCCAAGAGACCCAGTACTTC	CASSGQGLLQETQYF
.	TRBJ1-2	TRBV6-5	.	TGTGCCAGCAGACCAAACAGCGATAACTATGGCTACACCTTC	CASRPNSDNYGYTF
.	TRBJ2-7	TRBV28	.	TGTGCCAGCAGTTTGATTACAGGGGAGGAAGGCTACGAGCAGTACTTC	CASSLITGEEGYEQYF
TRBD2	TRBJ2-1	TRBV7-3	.	TGTGCCAGCAGCTTAAATCCCCGGCTAGCGGGACATGAGCAGTTCTTC	CASSLNPRLAGHEQFF
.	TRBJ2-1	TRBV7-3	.	TGTGCCAGCAGCTCTACAAGTTTGGAGGGGAATGAGCAGTTCTTC	CASSSTSLEGNEQFF